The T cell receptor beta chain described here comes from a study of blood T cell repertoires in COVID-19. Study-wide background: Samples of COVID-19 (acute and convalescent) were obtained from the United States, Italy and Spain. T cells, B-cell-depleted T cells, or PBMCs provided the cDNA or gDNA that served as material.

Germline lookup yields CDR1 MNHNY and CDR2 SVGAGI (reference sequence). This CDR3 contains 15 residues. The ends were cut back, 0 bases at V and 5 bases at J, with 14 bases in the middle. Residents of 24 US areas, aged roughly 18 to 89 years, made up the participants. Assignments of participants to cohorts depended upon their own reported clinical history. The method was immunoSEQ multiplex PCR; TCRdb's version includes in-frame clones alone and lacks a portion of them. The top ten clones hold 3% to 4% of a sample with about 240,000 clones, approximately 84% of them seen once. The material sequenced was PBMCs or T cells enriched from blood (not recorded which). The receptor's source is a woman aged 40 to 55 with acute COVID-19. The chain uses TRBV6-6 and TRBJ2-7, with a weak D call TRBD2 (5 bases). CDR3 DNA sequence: TGTGCCAGCAGTTACTCCGGGGATGGAATTCACGAGCAGTACTTC. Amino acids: CASSYSGDGIHEQYF.